What follows describes a single TCR beta chain. The V segment lost 0 bases and the J segment 0 bases; nucleotides outside the gene matches: 6. This CDR3 comprises 17 residues. Germline-derived CDR1 and CDR2 are SGHTS and YDEGEE. This sample is part of a study of T cells in Graves' hyperthyroidism and ophthalmopathy. About the study: The blood sample was taken at first diagnosis, before treatment began.

The CDR3 regions of TCR beta were amplified from RNA transcripts. HTBI primers were used for first-round RT-PCR of the TCR CDR3. TCRdb processed the multiplex PCR reads anew with MiXCR; each CDR3 protein has one entry. There are nearly 600,000 distinct CDR3 sequences in the sample; approximately 13% occur only once, and approximately 5.7% lies in the top ten. Criteria for exclusion of patients were uncontrolled infection, other autoimmune disease, pregnancy or lactation. When hyperthyroidism was first diagnosed, the blood sample was taken, preceding any ophthalmopathy symptoms. The sequence came from a woman aged 25 to 39 with Graves' hyperthyroidism that later progressed to Graves' ophthalmopathy. The rearrangement joins TRBV5-8 to TRBJ1-3; 7 positions agree with TRBD1. Sequencing input: blood. CDR3 sequence reads: CASSLATGTDSGNTIYF. Here the CDR3 DNA reads TGTGCCAGCAGCTTGGCCACCGGGACAGACTCTGGAAACACCATATATTTT.